Shown below are 25 T cell receptor beta chains from a single sample sequenced in a study of cytomegalovirus exposure and HLA in healthy donors. This PCR relied on a set of 60 Vbeta primers and 13 Jbeta primers. Using immunoSEQ multiplex PCR, the repertoire was profiled, and TCRdb retains in-frame clones only, with some absent. The table lists approximately 140,000 clones, more than 60% of them singletons, with about 1.8% in the top ten. Sequencing used PBMCs. The receptors originated from a woman between 35 and 50 years old in good health and CMV-seronegative.

The V call is TRBV6-5, the J call TRBJ2-3, with D possibly TRBD2 on 6 matching bases. Looked up from germline, CDR1 is MNHEY and CDR2 is SVGAGI. Trimming removed 3 bases at V and 2 bases at J, with 9 bases between. This CDR3 has 14 amino acids. CDR3 amino acids: CASSYGGSTDTQYF. CDR3 nucleotide sequence: TGTGCCAGCAGTTATGGAGGGTCCACAGATACGCAGTATTTT.

This clone was seen only a few times. The chain couples TRBV28 to TRBJ1-5; perhaps TRBD1 as D (5 bases). Germline-derived CDR1 and CDR2 are MDHEN and SYDVKM. The CDR3 length is 17 residues. Trimming took off 7 bases at V and 0 bases at J, with 19 bases between the two ends. The chain's CDR3 is CASIQAGIPYSNQPQHF. The CDR3 nucleotides read TGTGCCAGCATTCAGGCAGGGATTCCTTATAGCAATCAGCCCCAGCATTTT.

This clone was detected only a few times. The chain uses TRBV19 and TRBJ1-2; D is possibly TRBD1 (6 bases). CDR3 length equals 13 residues. Trimming left V 9 bases short and J 5 bases short, with 16 bases between. Germline CDR1 LNHDA, CDR2 SQIVND (reference sequence). The CDR3 coding sequence is TGTGCCAGCCGAACAGGGTTTAGGTATGGCTACACCTTC. It translates to CASRTGFRYGYTF. Filled out from reference TRBV19 and TRBJ1-2, the complete variable domain reads DGGITQSPKYLFRKEGQNVTLSCEQNLNHDAMYWYRQDPGQGLRLIYYSQIVNDFQKGDIAEGYSVSREKKESFPLTVTSAQKNPTAFYLCASRTGFRYGYTFGSGTRLTVV.

V usage is TRBV7-7 and J usage is TRBJ2-2; D is possibly TRBD1 (5 bases). V was clipped by 1 base and J by 2 bases, with 8 bases between them. CDR1 and CDR2 from the germline V gene are SSHAT and FNYEAQ (reference sequence). This CDR3 region has 15 residues. In DNA form, the CDR3 reads TGTGCCAGCAGCTTAGACAGGAGAAACACCGGGGAGCTGTTTTTT. This codes for CASSLDRRNTGELFF. The variable domain in full, with the rest retrieved from reference TRBV7-7 and TRBJ2-2, is GAGVSQSPRYKVTKRGQDVTLRCDPISSHATLYWYQQALGQGPEFLTYFNYEAQPDKSGLPSDRFSAERPEGSISTLTIQRTEQRDSAMYRCASSLDRRNTGELFFGEGSRLTVL.

The chain uses TRBV28 and TRBJ2-7, with 7 bases matching TRBD2. CDR1 is MDHEN and CDR2 is SYDVKM in the germline V gene. The CDR3 spans 13 residues. J was trimmed by 3 bases and V by 8 bases; bases with no gene match: 7. The DNA for the CDR3 is TGTGCCAGCGGCGTGGGGAGGGGCTACGAGCAGTACTTC. This gives the protein CASGVGRGYEQYF.

DNA of the CDR3: TGTGCCATCAGTGAGCAGGACAGGCTCCCGGATTCACCCCTCCACTTT. Translated: CAISEQDRLPDSPLHF. This chain joins TRBV10-3 and TRBJ1-6, with 7 bases that match TRBD1. After removal of 2 bases from V and 8 bases from J, the junction contained 9 bases not matched to a gene. The CDR3 covers 16 residues. CDR1 and CDR2 (germline): ENHRY, SYGVKD.

The chain recombines TRBV27 with TRBJ2-1; 10 positions match TRBD2. The germline V gene has CDR1 MNHEY and CDR2 SMNVEV (reference sequence). This CDR3 region has 15 residues. V was pared by 8 bases and J by 10 bases, with 14 bases of the junction left unmatched. CDR3 coding DNA: TGTGCCAGCGGGTCTACTTTAGCGGGGGGCCCCGAGCAGTTCTTC. Protein: CASGSTLAGGPEQFF.

This clone was observed a handful of times. This chain links TRBV27 with TRBJ1-2; D perhaps matches TRBD1 (6 bases). V was clipped by 8 bases and J by 1 base, with 14 bases between them. In germline, CDR1 is MNHEY, CDR2 SMNVEV (reference sequence). CDR3 size: 14 residues. In DNA, the CDR3 is TGTGCCAGCGGACCAGGACAGCTTAACTATGGCTACACCTTC. Its protein is CASGPGQLNYGYTF.

The chain joins TRBV5-6 to TRBJ2-3; D is uncertain. CDR1 is SGHDT and CDR2 is YYEEEE in the germline V gene. Trimming removed 2 bases from V and 9 bases from J, with 13 bases in between. CDR3 length: 13 amino acids. CDR3 DNA sequence: TGTGCCAGCAGCTTAGAGAGTCCGGAGACGCAGTATTTT. Amino acids: CASSLESPETQYF.

This chain links TRBV6-1 with TRBJ2-3; D is perhaps TRBD2 (6 bases). Germline assignment: CDR1 MNHNS and CDR2 SASEGT. The CDR3 extends over 15 amino acids. V lost 4 bases, J lost 2 bases, and 13 bases lay in between. DNA of the CDR3: TGTGCCAGCAGTGCTACTAGCTCGCACACAGATACGCAGTATTTT. Translating gives CASSATSSHTDTQYF.

This clone came up once. The genes are TRBV15 and TRBJ2-7, with D perhaps TRBD1 (8 bases). Germline CDR1 is LNHNV and CDR2 is YYDKDF (reference sequence). This CDR3 contains 18 residues. V lost 0 bases and J 3 bases, leaving 21 bases between the germline ends. This CDR3 reads CATSRDYPTGGLRYEQYF. Here the CDR3 DNA reads TGTGCCACCAGCAGAGATTACCCAACAGGGGGACTACGCTACGAGCAGTACTTC.

A word on this clone: Germline is not matched at one junction end, which may reflect a read error. The CDR3 loop reads CASSEQGWSQEAQYF. CDR3 bases: TGTGCCAGCAGCGAGCAGGGATGGAGCCAAGAGGCCCAGTACTTC. The gene calls are TRBV7-3 and TRBJ2-5, with D perhaps TRBD1 (5 bases). This CDR3 comprises 15 residues. Germline CDR1 is SGHTA and CDR2 is FQGTGA.

This rearrangement joins TRBV21-1 to TRBJ2-3; the DNA was not compared with TRBD2, the D call given in the table. TRBV21-1 has pseudogene status. CDR3 length: 15 residues. CDR3 bases: TGTGCCAGCAGCAAAGCGGGCAGCGGGAGGTATACGCAGTATTTT. This translates into CASSKAGSGRYTQYF.

The chain links TRBV5-1 to TRBJ2-1, with TRBD2 matching 10 bases. Germline V CDR1 and CDR2: SGHRS, YFSETQ. Trimming at V came to 1 base and at J to 4 bases, leaving 8 bases not matched to a gene. There are 17 residues in the CDR3. The CDR3 is CASSLLPASGSYNEQFF. The CDR3, as DNA: TGCGCCAGCAGCTTGCTTCCTGCTAGCGGGAGTTACAATGAGCAGTTCTTC.

The rearrangement joins TRBV29-1 to TRBJ2-1, with a weak D call TRBD2 (5 bases). CDR1 SQVTM and CDR2 ANQGSEA come from the germline V gene. The CDR3 is 12 residues long. V gave up 6 bases and J gave up 6 bases, with 12 bases separating them. CDR3 coding DNA: TGCAGCGTCGGGGAGACTTTCAATGAGCAGTTCTTC. It translates to CSVGETFNEQFF.

The chain links TRBV6-6 to TRBJ2-5; 8 bases are a match to TRBD1. The CDR3 extends over 15 amino acids. Looked up from germline, CDR1 is MNHNY and CDR2 is SVGAGI (reference sequence). J lost 1 base, V lost 4 bases, and 5 bases had no gene match. The CDR3, as DNA: TGTGCCAGCAGTTTTGGACAGGGCATCCAAGAGACCCAGTACTTC. Its translation is CASSFGQGIQETQYF.

This CDR3 is CAWSAGGRNEQFF. Written as DNA, the CDR3 is TGTGCCTGGTCCGCGGGGGGGCGGAATGAGCAGTTCTTC. The chain links TRBV30 to TRBJ2-1, with 9 nucleotides matching TRBD2. In germline, CDR1 is GTSNPN, CDR2 SVGIG (reference sequence). The J segment lost 7 bases and the V segment lost 5 bases, leaving 6 bases of the junction unmatched. The CDR3 consists of 13 residues.

The V and J genes are TRBV7-3 and TRBJ2-1, with D maybe TRBD2 (6 bases). V dropped 5 bases and J dropped 7 bases, with 18 bases sitting between them. The CDR3 has 15 residues. Germline V gives CDR1 SGHTA, CDR2 FQGTGA. The CDR3 loop reads CASSPNGEEDNEQFF. CDR3 sequence (DNA): TGTGCCAGCAGCCCCAATGGGGAGGAGGATAATGAGCAGTTCTTC.

The chain carries TRBV18 and TRBJ2-3; 7 positions agree with TRBD1. Germline CDR1 reads KGHSH; CDR2 reads LQKENI. V was pared by 3 bases and J by 0 bases, with 9 bases of the junction left unmatched. The CDR3 loop spans 17 amino acids. The CDR3 nucleotides are TGTGCCAGCTCACCTGGGGACAGAATAACTAGCACAGATACGCAGTATTTT. It yields the protein CASSPGDRITSTDTQYF. The full variable domain, completed using reference TRBV18 and TRBJ2-3, is NAGVMQNPRHLVRRRGQEARLRCSPMKGHSHVYWYRQLPEEGLKFMVYLQKENIIDESGMPKERFSAEFPKEGPSILRIQQVVRGDSAAYFCASSPGDRITSTDTQYFGPGTRLTVL.

The chain carries TRBV6-9 and TRBJ2-5, with 12 positions matching TRBD2. Germline V gene sequence: CDR1 MNHGY, CDR2 SVAAGI. J lost 5 bases, V lost 9 bases, and 10 bases had no gene match. The CDR3 length is 15 residues. CDR3 region: CARGPSGRACETQYF. The CDR3 coding sequence is TGTGCCAGGGGACCTAGCGGGAGGGCTTGTGAGACCCAGTACTTC.

The rearrangement uses TRBV7-6 and TRBJ2-1; tentatively, D is TRBD1 (7 bases). CDR1 SGHVS and CDR2 FNYEAQ come from the germline V gene. V lost 5 bases to trimming and J lost 6 bases, with 20 bases between them. CDR3 length: 16 amino acids. The CDR3 sequence is CASSLPRQGGGNEQFF. The CDR3 DNA reads as TGTGCCAGCAGCCTGCCCAGACAGGGAGGCGGCAATGAGCAGTTCTTC.

This chain uses TRBV15 with TRBJ2-2, with D unclear. CDR3 length: 14 amino acids. Germline V lookup: CDR1 LNHNV, CDR2 YYDKDF (reference sequence). Trimming took off 8 bases at V and 0 bases at J, with 10 bases between the two ends. The CDR3 DNA follows: TGTGCCACCGAACTCTTCCCGAACACCGGGGAGCTGTTTTTT. Translating it yields CATELFPNTGELFF.

This chain links TRBV18 with TRBJ2-1; the match to TRBD1 covers 7 bases. Germline loops: CDR1 KGHSH, CDR2 LQKENI. There are 14 residues in the CDR3. V shed 3 bases, J shed 8 bases, and the junction held 7 bases outside the gene matches. CDR3 sequence: CASSPQQGWDEQFF. The CDR3 DNA reads TGTGCCAGCTCACCGCAACAGGGGTGGGATGAGCAGTTCTTC.

A single count supports this clone. CDR3 sequence: CASSVGRGGSETQYF. The DNA for the CDR3 is TGTGCCAGCAGCGTAGGGCGGGGGGGCTCAGAGACCCAGTACTTC. This rearrangement joins TRBV9 to TRBJ2-5; 9 bases agree with TRBD2. This CDR3 is 15 amino acids long. The junction had 4 bases not matched to a gene; V was cut back by 0 bases and J by 4 bases. CDR1 is SGDLS and CDR2 is YYNGEE in the germline V gene.

The gene calls are TRBV7-3 and TRBJ2-6, with 10 bases aligning to TRBD1. The CDR3 sequence is 20 residues long. In germline, CDR1 is SGHTA, CDR2 FQGTGA. The V gene end was trimmed by 5 bases and the J gene end by 4 bases; junction bases not matched to a gene: 17. CDR3 amino acids: CASSQQPGQGPPGGANVLTF. CDR3 bases: TGTGCCAGCAGCCAACAACCGGGACAGGGGCCTCCGGGAGGGGCCAACGTCCTGACTTTC.